Below, one T cell receptor beta chain is given with its context. Trimming took 1 base from V and 2 from J, leaving 14 bases between them. CDR3 size: 16 residues. Germline V gives CDR1 SGHVS, CDR2 FQNEAQ. Assignment of participants to cohorts was predicated upon participant-reported clinical history. This record belongs to a study of blood T cell repertoires in COVID-19. The data were produced by immunoSEQ multiplex PCR, yet TCRdb's version contains in-frame clones alone and is incomplete. The table shows more than 300,000 clones, with about nine tenths occurring only once. The rearrangement links TRBV7-8 to TRBJ1-1; D is perhaps TRBD1 (6 bases). The clonotype originates from a man under 40 who had recovered from COVID-19. Material: PBMCs or T cells enriched from blood (not recorded which). The CDR3 DNA reads as TGTGCCAGCAGCTTAGGGGGCAGGGGAACTAACACTGAAGCTTTCTTT. It translates to CASSLGGRGTNTEAFF. Using reference TRBV7-8 and TRBJ1-1 for the parts outside the CDR3, the full variable domain is GAGVSQSPRYKVAKRGQDVALRCDPISGHVSLFWYQQALGQGPEFLTYFQNEAQLDKSGLPSDRFFAERPEGSVSTLKIQRTQQEDSAVYLCASSLGGRGTNTEAFFGQGTRLTVV.